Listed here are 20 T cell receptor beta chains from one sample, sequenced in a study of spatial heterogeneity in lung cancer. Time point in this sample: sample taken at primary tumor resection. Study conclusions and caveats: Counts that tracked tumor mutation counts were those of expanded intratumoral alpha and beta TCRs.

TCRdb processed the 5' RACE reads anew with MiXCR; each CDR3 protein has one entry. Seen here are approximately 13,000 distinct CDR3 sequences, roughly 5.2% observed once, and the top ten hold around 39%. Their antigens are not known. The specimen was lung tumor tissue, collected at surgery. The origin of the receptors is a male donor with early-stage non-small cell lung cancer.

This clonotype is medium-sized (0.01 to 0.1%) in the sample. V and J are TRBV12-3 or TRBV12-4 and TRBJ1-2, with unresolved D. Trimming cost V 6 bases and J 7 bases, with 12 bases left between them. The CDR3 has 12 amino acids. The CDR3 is CASSLAAAGYTF. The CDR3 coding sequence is TGTGCCAGCAGCTTGGCGGCGGCTGGCTACACCTTC.

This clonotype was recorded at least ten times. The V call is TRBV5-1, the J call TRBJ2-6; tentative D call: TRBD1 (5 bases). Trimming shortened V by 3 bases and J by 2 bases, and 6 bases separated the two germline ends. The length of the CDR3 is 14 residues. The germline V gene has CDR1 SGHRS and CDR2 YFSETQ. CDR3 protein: CASSSTAGANVLTF. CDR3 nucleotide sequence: TGCGCCAGCAGCTCGACAGCTGGGGCCAACGTCCTGACTTTC.

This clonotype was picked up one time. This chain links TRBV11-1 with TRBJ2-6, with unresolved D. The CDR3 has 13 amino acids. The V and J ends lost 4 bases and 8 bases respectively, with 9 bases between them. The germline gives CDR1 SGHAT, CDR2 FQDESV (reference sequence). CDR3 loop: CASSWTLTNVLTF. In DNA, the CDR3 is TGTGCCAGCAGCTGGACGCTGACCAACGTCCTGACTTTC.

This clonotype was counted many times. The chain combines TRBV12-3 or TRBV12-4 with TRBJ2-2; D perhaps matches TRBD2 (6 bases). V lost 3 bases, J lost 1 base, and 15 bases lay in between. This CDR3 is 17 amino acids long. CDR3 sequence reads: CASSFTRDSENTGELFF. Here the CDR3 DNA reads TGTGCCAGCAGTTTTACTCGGGACTCGGAGAACACCGGGGAGCTGTTTTTT.

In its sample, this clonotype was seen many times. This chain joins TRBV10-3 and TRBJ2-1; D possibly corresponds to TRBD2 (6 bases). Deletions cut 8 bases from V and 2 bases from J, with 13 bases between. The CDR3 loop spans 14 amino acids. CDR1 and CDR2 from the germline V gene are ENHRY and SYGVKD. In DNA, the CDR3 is TGTGCCATCGGGGGGTACGGGCCCTACAATGAGCAGTTCTTC. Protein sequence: CAIGGYGPYNEQFF.

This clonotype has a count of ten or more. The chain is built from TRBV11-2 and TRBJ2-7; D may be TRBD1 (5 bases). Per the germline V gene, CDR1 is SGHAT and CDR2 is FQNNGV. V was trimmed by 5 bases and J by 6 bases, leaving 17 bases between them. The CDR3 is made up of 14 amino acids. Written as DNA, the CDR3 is TGTGCCAGCAGCGTCCAGGGTTCTTTAGGCGAGCAGTACTTC. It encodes CASSVQGSLGEQYF. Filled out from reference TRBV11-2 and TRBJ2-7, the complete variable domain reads EAGVAQSPRYKIIEKRQSVAFWCNPISGHATLYWYQQILGQGPKLLIQFQNNGVVDDSQLPKDRFSAERLKGVDSTLKIQPAKLEDSAVYLCASSVQGSLGEQYFGPGTRLTVT.

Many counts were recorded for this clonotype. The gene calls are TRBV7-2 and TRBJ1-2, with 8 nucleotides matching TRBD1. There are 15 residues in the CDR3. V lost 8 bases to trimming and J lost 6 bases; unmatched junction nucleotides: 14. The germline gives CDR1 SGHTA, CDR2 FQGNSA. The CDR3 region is CASQPTFDRGHGYTF. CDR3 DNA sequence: TGTGCCAGCCAACCTACTTTCGACAGGGGCCATGGCTACACCTTC.

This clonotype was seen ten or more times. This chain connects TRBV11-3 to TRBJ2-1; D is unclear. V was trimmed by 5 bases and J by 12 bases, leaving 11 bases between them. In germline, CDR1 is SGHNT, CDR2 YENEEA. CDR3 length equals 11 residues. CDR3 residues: CASSPSEGQFF. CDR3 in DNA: TGTGCCAGCAGCCCTTCCGAAGGGCAGTTCTTC.

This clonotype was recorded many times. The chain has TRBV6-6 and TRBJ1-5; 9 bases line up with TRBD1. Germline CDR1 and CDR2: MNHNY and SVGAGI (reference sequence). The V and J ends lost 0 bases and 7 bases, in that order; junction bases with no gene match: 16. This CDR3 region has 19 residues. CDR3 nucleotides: TGTGCCAGCAGTTACTCGACTCCACCTCGGACAGGGGTTGAGCAGCCCCAGCATTTT. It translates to CASSYSTPPRTGVEQPQHF.

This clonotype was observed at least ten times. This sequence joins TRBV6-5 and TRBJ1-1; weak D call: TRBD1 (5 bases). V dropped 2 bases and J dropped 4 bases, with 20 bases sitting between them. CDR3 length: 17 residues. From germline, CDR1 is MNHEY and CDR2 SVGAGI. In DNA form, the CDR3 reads TGTGCCAGCAGTTACAACGGATGGGGGTTATTAGGCACTGAAGCTTTCTTT. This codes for CASSYNGWGLLGTEAFF.

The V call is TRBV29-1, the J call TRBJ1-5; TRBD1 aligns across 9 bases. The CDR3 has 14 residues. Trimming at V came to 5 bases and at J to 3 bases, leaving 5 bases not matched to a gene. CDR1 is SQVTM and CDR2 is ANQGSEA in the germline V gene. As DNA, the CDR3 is TGCAGCGTTTCCGGGACAGGGATCAATCAGCCCCAGCATTTT. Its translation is CSVSGTGINQPQHF.

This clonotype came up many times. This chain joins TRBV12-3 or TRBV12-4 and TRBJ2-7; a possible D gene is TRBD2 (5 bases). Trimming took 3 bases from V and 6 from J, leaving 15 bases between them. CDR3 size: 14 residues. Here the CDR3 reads CASSLAGRGIEQYF. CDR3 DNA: TGTGCCAGCAGTTTGGCGGGTCGAGGGATCGAGCAGTACTTC.

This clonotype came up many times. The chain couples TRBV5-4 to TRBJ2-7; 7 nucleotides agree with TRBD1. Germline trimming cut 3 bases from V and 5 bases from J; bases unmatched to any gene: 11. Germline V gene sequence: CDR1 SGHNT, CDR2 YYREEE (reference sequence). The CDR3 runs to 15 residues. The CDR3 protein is CASSSTLTGTNEQYF. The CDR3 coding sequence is TGTGCCAGCAGCTCTACCCTGACAGGGACAAACGAGCAGTACTTC.

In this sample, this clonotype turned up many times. CDR3 region: CASSLKETQYF. CDR3 DNA sequence: TGTGCCAGCAGTTTAAAGGAGACCCAGTACTTC. The V and J genes are TRBV12-3 or TRBV12-4 and TRBJ2-5; no reliable D call. The ends were cut back, 2 bases at V and 5 bases at J, with 3 bases in the middle. CDR3 length equals 11 residues.

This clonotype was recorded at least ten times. The CDR3 coding sequence is TGTGCCAGCAGCAATCACCGGGACTCCTCATACTTC. Translation gives CASSNHRDSSYF. The genes are TRBV5-4 and TRBJ2-5, with D tentatively TRBD2 (6 bases). CDR3 length: 12 residues. Trimming cost V 4 bases and J 14 bases, with 18 bases left between them. CDR1 SGHNT and CDR2 YYREEE come from the germline V gene (reference sequence).

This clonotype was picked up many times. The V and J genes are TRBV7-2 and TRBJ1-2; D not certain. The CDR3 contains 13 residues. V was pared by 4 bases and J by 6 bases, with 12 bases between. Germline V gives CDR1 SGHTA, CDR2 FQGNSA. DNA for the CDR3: TGTGCCAGCAGCTCTAGTGGGAGGGATGGCTACACCTTC. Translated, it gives CASSSSGRDGYTF.

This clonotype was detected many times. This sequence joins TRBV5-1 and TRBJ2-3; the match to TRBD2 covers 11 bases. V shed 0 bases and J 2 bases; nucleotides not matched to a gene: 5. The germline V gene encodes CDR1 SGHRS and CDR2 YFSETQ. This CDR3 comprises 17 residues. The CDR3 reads CASSLVTSGSNTDTQYF. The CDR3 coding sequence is TGCGCCAGCAGCTTGGTCACTAGCGGGAGTAACACAGATACGCAGTATTTT.

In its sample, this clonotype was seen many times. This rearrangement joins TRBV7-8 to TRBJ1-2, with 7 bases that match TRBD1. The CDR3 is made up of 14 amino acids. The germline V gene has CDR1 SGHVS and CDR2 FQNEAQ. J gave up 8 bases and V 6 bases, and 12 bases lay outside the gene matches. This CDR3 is CASSSTGPGEGYTF. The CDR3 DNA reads TGTGCCAGCAGTTCGACAGGGCCAGGGGAAGGCTACACCTTC. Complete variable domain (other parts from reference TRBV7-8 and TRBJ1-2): GAGVSQSPRYKVAKRGQDVALRCDPISGHVSLFWYQQALGQGPEFLTYFQNEAQLDKSGLPSDRFFAERPEGSVSTLKIQRTQQEDSAVYLCASSSTGPGEGYTFGSGTRLTVV.

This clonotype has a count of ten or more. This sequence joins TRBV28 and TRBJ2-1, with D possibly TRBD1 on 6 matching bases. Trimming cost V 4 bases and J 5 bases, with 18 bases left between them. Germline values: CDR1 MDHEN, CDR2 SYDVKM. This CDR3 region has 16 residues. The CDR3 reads CASSSRTATKNNEQFF. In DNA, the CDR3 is TGTGCCAGCAGTTCTAGGACAGCTACGAAAAACAATGAGCAGTTCTTC.

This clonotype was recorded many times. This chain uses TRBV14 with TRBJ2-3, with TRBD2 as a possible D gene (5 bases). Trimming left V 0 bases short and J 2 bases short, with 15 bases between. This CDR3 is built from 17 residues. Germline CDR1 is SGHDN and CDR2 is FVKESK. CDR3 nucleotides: TGTGCCAGCAGCCAAGATAGGAGGCGAGGACCCACAGATACGCAGTATTTT. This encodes CASSQDRRRGPTDTQYF.